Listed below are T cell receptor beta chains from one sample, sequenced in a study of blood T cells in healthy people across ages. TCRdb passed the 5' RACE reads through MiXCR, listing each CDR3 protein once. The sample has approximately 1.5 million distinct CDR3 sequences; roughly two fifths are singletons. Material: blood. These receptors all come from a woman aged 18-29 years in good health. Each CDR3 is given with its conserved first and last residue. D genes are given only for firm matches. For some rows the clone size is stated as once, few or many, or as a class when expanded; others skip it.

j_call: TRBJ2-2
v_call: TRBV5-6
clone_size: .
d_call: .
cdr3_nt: TGTGCCAGCAGGGAGACCTGGACCGGGGAGCTGTTTTTT
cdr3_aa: CASRETWTGELFF

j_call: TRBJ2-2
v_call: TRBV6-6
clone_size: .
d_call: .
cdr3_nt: TGTGCCAGCAGTTCCCCCAGGGCAAGGGAGCTGTTTTTT
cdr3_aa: CASSSPRARELFF

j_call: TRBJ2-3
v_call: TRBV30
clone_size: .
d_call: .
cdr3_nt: TGTGCCTGGAAGGACAAGAGATTTACTAGCACAGATACGCAGTATTTT
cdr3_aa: CAWKDKRFTSTDTQYF

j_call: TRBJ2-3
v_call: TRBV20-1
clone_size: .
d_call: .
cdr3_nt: TGCAGTGCTAGAGGTACACCCCCGGGTGATACGCAGTATTTT
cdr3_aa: CSARGTPPGDTQYF

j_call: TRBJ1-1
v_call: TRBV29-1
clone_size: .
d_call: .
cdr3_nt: TGCAGCGACCAGGGGTTAGGCACTGAAGCTTTCTTT
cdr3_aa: CSDQGLGTEAFF

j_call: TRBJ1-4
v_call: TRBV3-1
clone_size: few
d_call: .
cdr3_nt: TGTGCCAGCAGCCGGAGCGGGGGAAGTAGTGAAAAACTGTTTTTT
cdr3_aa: CASSRSGGSSEKLFF

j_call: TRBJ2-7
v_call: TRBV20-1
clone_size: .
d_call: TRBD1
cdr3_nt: TGCAGTGCAGAAGACAGGGACGAGCAGTACTTC
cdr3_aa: CSAEDRDEQYF

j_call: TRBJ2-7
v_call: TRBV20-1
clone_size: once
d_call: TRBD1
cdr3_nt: TGCAGTGCTAGATTGACAGGGGGAACCTACGAGCAGTACTTC
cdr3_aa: CSARLTGGTYEQYF

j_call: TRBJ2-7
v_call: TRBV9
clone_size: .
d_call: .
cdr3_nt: TGTGCCAGCAGCCCCTTCGGGAGCTCCTACGAGCAGTACTTC
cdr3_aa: CASSPFGSSYEQYF

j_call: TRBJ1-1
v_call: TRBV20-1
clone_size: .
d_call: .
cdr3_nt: TGCAGTGCTAGAGACCCCAAGGGAGGCACTGAAGCTTTCTTT
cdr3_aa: CSARDPKGGTEAFF

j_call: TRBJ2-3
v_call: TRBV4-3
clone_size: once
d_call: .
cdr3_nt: TGCGCCAGCAGCCCTAATTTTGGATATACGCAGTATTTT
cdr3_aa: CASSPNFGYTQYF

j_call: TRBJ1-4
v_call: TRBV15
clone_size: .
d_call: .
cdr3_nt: TGTGCCACCACCTTGGGGGGGACACCATCTAATGAAAAACTGTTTTTT
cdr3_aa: CATTLGGTPSNEKLFF

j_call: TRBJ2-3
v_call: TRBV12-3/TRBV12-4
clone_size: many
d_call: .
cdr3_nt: TGTGCCAGCAGTTTCCAGGGTACAGATACGCAGTATTTT
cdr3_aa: CASSFQGTDTQYF

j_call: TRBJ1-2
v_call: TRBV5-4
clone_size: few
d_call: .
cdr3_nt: TGTGCCAGCAGCTCGGGGGCGCGAGGCTATGGCTACACCTTC
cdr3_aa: CASSSGARGYGYTF